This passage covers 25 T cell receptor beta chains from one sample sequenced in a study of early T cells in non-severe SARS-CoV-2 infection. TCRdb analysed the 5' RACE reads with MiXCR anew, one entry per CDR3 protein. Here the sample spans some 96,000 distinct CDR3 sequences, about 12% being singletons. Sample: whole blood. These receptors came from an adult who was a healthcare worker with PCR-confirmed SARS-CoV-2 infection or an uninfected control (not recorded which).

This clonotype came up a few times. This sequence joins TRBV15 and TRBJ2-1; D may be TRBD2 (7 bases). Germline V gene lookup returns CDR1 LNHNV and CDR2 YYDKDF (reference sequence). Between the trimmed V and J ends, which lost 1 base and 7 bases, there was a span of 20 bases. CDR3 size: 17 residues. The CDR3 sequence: CATSRGSQGGGRNEQFF. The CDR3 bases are TGTGCCACCAGCAGAGGAAGCCAGGGAGGGGGGAGGAATGAGCAGTTCTTC. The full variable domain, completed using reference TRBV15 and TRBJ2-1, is DAMVIQNPRYQVTQFGKPVTLSCSQTLNHNVMYWYQQKSSQAPKLLFHYYDKDFNNEADTPDNFQSRRPNTSFCFLDIRSPGLGDTAMYLCATSRGSQGGGRNEQFFGPGTRLTVL.

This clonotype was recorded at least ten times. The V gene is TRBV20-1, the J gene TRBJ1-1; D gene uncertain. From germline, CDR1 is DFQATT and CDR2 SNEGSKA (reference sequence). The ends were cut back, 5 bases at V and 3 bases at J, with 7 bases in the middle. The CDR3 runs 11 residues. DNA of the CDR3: TGCAGTGCTGGAGGGTACACTGAAGCTTTCTTT. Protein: CSAGGYTEAFF.

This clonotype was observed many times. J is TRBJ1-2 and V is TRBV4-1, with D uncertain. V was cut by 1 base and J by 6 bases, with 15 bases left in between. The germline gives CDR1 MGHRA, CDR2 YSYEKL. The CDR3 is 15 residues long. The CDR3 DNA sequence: TGCGCCAGCAGCCAAGTAGTACAGTGGAGAGATGGCTACACCTTC. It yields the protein CASSQVVQWRDGYTF.

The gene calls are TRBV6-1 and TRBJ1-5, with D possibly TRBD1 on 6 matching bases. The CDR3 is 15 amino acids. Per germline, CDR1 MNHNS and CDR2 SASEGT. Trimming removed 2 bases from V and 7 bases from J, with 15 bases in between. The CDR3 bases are TGTGCCAGCAGTGAAACCAGCAGGGGAAACCAGCCCCAGCATTTT. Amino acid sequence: CASSETSRGNQPQHF.

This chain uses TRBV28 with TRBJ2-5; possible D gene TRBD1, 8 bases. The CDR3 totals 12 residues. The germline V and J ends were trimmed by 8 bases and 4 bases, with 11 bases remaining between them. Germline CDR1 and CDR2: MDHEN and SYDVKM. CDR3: CASHRGGETQYF. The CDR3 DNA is TGTGCCAGCCACAGGGGGGGAGAGACCCAGTACTTC.

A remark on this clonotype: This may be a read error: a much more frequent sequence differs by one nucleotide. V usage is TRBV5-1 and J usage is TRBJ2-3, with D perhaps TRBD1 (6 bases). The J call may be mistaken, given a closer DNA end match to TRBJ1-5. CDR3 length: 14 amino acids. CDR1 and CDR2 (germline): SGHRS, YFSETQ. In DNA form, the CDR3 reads TGCGCCAGCAGCCAGGACAGATTCACAGATACGCAGCATTTT. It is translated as CASSQDRFTDTQHF.

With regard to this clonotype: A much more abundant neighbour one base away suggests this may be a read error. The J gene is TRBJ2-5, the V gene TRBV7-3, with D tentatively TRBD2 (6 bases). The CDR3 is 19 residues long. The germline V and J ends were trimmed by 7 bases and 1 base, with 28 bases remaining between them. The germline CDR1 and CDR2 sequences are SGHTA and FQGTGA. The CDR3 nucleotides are TGTGCCAGCATCCCTTGGAAGTTCGGGAGCGGAAGATCCCAAGAGACCCAGTACTTC. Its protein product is CASIPWKFGSGRSQETQYF.

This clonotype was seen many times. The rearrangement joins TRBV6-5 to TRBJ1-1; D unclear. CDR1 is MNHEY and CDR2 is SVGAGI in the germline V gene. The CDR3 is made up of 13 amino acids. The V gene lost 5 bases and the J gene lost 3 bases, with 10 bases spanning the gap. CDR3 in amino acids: CASSRRVDTEAFF. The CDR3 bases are TGTGCCAGCAGTCGCCGGGTAGACACTGAAGCTTTCTTT.

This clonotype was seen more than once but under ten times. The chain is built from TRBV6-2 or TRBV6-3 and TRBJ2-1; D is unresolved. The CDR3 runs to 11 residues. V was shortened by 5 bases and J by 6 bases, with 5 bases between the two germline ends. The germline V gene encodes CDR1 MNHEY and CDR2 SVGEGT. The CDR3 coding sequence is TGTGCCAGCAGTGGTCCCAATGAGCAGTTCTTC. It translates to CASSGPNEQFF.

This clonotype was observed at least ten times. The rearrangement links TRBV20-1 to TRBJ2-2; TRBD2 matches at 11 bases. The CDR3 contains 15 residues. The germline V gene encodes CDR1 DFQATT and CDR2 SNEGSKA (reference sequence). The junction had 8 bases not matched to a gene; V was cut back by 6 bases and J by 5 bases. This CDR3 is CSAATSGGRTGELFF. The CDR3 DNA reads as TGCAGTGCAGCAACTAGCGGGGGACGAACCGGGGAGCTGTTTTTT.

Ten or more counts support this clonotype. The CDR3 nucleotides read TGTGCCAGCAGCTTCCCCCAGGGACAGGGTAGTCCCTACGAGCAGTACTTC. This translates into CASSFPQGQGSPYEQYF. The chain recombines TRBV11-2 with TRBJ2-7, with 9 bases matching TRBD1. J lost 2 bases, V lost 3 bases, and 11 bases had no gene match. The CDR3 covers 17 residues. In germline, CDR1 is SGHAT, CDR2 FQNNGV.

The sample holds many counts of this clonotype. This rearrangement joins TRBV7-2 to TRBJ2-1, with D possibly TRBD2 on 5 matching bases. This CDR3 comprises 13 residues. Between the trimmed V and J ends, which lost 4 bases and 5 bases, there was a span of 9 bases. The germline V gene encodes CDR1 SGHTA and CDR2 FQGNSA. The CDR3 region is CASSSPGNNEQFF. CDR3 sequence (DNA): TGTGCCAGCAGCTCCCCGGGAAACAATGAGCAGTTCTTC.

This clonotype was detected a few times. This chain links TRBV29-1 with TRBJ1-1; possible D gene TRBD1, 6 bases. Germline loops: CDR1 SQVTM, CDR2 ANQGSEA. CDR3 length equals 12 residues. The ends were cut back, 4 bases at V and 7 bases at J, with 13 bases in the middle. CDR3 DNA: TGCAGCGTTGCAAGGACAGACGATGAAGCTTTCTTT. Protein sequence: CSVARTDDEAFF.

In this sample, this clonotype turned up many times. This CDR3 is CASSYGVGGGVNSPLHF. In DNA, the CDR3 is TGTGCCAGCAGTTACGGGGTGGGAGGGGGTGTGAATTCACCCCTCCACTTT. The chain combines TRBV6-6 with TRBJ1-6; D possibly corresponds to TRBD1 (6 bases). CDR3 length: 17 amino acids. In germline, CDR1 is MNHNY, CDR2 SVGAGI (reference sequence). The germline V and J ends were trimmed by 2 bases and 7 bases, with 18 bases remaining between them.

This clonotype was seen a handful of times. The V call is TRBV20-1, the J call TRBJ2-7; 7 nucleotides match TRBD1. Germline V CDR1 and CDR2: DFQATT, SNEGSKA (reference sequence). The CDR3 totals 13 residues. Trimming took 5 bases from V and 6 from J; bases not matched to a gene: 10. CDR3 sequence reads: CSAPRTGTVEQYF. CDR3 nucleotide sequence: TGCAGTGCTCCCCGGACAGGAACGGTCGAGCAGTACTTC.

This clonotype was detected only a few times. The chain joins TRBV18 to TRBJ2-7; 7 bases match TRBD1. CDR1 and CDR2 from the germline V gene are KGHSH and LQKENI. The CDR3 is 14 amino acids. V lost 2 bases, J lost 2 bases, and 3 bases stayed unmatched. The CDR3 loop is CASSPGQATYEQYF. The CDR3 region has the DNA TGTGCCAGCTCACCAGGACAGGCGACCTACGAGCAGTACTTC.

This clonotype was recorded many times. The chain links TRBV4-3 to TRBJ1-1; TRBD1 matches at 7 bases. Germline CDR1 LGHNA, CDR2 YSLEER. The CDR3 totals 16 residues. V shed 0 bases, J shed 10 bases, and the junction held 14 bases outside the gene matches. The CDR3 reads CASSQDRAGGNSGAFF. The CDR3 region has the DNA TGCGCCAGCAGCCAAGATCGGGCAGGGGGAAATTCTGGAGCTTTCTTT.

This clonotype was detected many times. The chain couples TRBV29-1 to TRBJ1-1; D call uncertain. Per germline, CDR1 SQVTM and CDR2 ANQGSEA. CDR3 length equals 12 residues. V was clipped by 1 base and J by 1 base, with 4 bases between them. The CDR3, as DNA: TGCAGCGTTGAAGGAGGGAACACTGAAGCTTTCTTT. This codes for CSVEGGNTEAFF.

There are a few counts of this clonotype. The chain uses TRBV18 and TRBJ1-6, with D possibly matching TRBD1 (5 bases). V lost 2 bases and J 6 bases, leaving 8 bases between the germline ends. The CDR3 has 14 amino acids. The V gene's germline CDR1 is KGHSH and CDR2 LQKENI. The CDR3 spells CASSPADSNSPLHF. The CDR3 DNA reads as TGTGCCAGCTCACCAGCAGACAGTAATTCACCCCTCCACTTT.

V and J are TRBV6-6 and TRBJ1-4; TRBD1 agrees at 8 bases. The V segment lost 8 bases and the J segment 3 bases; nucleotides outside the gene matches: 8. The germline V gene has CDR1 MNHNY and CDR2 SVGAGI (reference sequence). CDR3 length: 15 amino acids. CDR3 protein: CASYGSGQANEKLFF. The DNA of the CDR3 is TGTGCCAGCTATGGGTCGGGACAGGCTAATGAAAAACTGTTTTTT.

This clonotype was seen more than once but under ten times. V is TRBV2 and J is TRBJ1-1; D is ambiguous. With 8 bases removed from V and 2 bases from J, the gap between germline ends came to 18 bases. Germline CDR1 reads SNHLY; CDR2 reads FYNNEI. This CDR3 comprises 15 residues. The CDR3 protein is CASVWHPGDNTEAFF. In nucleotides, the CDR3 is TGTGCCAGCGTTTGGCACCCAGGAGACAACACTGAAGCTTTCTTT.

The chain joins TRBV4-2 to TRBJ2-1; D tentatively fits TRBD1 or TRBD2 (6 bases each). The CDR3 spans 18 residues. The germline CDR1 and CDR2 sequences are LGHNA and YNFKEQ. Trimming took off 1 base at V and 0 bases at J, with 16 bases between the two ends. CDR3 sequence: CASSQGERGASSYNEQFF. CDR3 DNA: TGTGCCAGCAGCCAAGGAGAAAGGGGGGCCAGCTCCTACAATGAGCAGTTCTTC.

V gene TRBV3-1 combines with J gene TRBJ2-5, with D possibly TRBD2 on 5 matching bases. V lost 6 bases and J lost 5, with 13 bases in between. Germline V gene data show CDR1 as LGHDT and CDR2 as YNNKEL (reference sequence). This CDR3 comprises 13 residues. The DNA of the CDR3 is TGTGCCAGCAGGCAAAGCGGTTCGGAGACCCAGTACTTC. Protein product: CASRQSGSETQYF.

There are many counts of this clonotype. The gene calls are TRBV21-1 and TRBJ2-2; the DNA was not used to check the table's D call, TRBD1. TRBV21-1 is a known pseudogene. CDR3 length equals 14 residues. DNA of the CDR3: TGTGCCAGCAGCCCCCGCGGCCCCGACGGGGAGCTGTTTTTT. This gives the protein CASSPRGPDGELFF.

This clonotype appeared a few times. CDR3 protein: CASSYPVPGQGTAEKLFF. The CDR3 coding sequence is TGTGCCAGCAGTTACCCAGTCCCGGGACAGGGGACGGCTGAAAAACTGTTTTTT. The chain is built from TRBV6-6 and TRBJ1-4, with 10 bases lining up with TRBD1. The CDR3 totals 18 residues. Trimming removed 2 bases from V and 7 bases from J; junction bases left unmatched: 13. Germline lookup yields CDR1 MNHNY and CDR2 SVGAGI (reference sequence).